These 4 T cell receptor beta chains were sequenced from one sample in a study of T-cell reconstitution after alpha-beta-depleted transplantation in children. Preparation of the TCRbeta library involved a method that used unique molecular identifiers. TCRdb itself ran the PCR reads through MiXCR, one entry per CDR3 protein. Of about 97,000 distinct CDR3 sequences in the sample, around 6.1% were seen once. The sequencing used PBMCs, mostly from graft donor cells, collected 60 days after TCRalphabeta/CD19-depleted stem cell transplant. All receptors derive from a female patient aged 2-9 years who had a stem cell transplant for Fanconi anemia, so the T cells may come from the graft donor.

The CDR3: CSASPHGTDTQYF. The DNA of the CDR3 is TGCAGTGCTAGCCCTCATGGCACAGATACGCAGTATTTT. This chain joins TRBV20-1 and TRBJ2-3; no reliable D call. Germline CDR1 reads DFQATT; CDR2 reads SNEGSKA (reference sequence). The V end was cut by 3 bases, the J end by 1 base, with 8 bases between. CDR3 length: 13 residues.

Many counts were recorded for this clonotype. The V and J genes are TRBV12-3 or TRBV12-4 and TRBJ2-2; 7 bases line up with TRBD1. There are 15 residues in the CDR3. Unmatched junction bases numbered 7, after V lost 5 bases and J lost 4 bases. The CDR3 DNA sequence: TGTGCCAGCAGTCTGACAGGGCGCGCCACCGGGGAGCTGTTTTTT. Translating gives CASSLTGRATGELFF.

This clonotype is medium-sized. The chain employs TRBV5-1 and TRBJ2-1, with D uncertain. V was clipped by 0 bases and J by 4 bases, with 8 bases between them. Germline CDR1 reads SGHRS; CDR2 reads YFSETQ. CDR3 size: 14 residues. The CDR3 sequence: CASSLESDYNEQFF. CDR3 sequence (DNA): TGCGCCAGCAGCTTGGAGTCTGATTACAATGAGCAGTTCTTC.

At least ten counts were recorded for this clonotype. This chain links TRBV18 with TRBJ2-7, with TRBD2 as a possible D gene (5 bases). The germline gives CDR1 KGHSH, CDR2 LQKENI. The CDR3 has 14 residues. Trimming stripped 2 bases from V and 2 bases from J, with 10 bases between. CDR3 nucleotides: TGTGCCAGCTCACCAGGCTCCGGGGCCTACGAGCAGTACTTC. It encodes CASSPGSGAYEQYF.